The entry below describes one TCR beta chain. The record originates from a study of blood T cell repertoires in COVID-19. Looking at the study overall: Both acute and convalescent COVID-19 samples were obtained from the United States, Italy and Spain. From T cells, B-cell-depleted T cells, or PBMCs came the material, which was cDNA or gDNA.

Original analysis: How many nucleated cells were present was estimated from reference gene primer amplification. The assay was immunoSEQ multiplex PCR, and TCRdb's table has in-frame clones only and misses some. The V and J calls and clone size are taken from that table; D and trimming were inferred from the DNA. The sample consists of 250,000 to 300,000 clones, 85% to 90% of them appearing once. V was pared by 1 base and J by 6 bases, with 6 bases of the junction left unmatched. CDR1 is SNHLY, CDR2 FYNNEI, per germline. The CDR3 has 16 residues. The sequenced sample consisted of peripheral blood. This chain connects TRBV2 to TRBJ1-6, with 7 nucleotides matching TRBD1. The sequence was obtained from a man aged 35 to 55 with acute or convalescent COVID-19. The CDR3 region is CASSEVGRGFNSPLHF. In DNA, the CDR3 is TGTGCCAGCAGTGAAGTCGGCAGGGGGTTTAATTCACCCCTCCACTTT.